These 25 T cell receptor beta chains share one sample of origin, sequenced in a study of blood T cell repertoires in COVID-19. Using immunoSEQ multiplex PCR, the repertoire was profiled, and TCRdb retains in-frame clones only, with some absent. The sample has 250,000 to 350,000 clones; approximately 88% are singletons. The specimen was peripheral blood. These receptors all come from a woman aged 40 to 55 who had recovered from COVID-19.

There are a few counts of this clone. This chain connects TRBV29-1 to TRBJ1-1; TRBD1 might be the D (6 bases). Germline CDR1 SQVTM, CDR2 ANQGSEA. The CDR3 runs 13 residues. V lost 6 bases, J lost 3 bases, and 14 bases lay in between. CDR3 sequence (DNA): TGCAGCGTATGTTGGGACAAACACACTGAAGCTTTCTTT. Amino acids: CSVCWDKHTEAFF.

V usage is TRBV10-3 and J usage is TRBJ1-3; D call uncertain. From germline, CDR1 is ENHRY and CDR2 SYGVKD. Trimming stripped 2 bases from V and 5 bases from J, with 7 bases between. The CDR3 spans 13 residues. The CDR3 nucleotides are TGTGCCATCAGTGAGCCCAGTAGAAACACCATATATTTT. Translating it yields CAISEPSRNTIYF.

V and J are TRBV11-2 and TRBJ2-5; 8 nucleotides match TRBD1. CDR1 and CDR2 from the germline V gene are SGHAT and FQNNGV. The CDR3 covers 14 residues. V gave up 5 bases and J gave up 2 bases; unmatched junction bases: 4. Here the CDR3 DNA reads TGTGCCAGCAGCCTCGGGACAGGACAAGAGACCCAGTACTTC. Its protein product is CASSLGTGQETQYF.

V gene TRBV5-1 combines with J gene TRBJ2-3, with 7 positions matching TRBD1. Germline V gives CDR1 SGHRS, CDR2 YFSETQ. V dropped 1 base and J dropped 0; count of bases not matched to a gene: 8. The CDR3 extends over 17 amino acids. CDR3 residues: CASSLSVRGSSTDTQYF. The CDR3 DNA is TGCGCCAGCAGCTTGAGTGTCAGGGGGTCTAGCACAGATACGCAGTATTTT.

The chain carries TRBV2 and TRBJ2-5; a possible D gene is TRBD1 (5 bases). V was cut by 3 bases and J by 5 bases, with 13 bases left in between. The germline V gene has CDR1 SNHLY and CDR2 FYNNEI. The CDR3 runs 14 residues. CDR3 in amino acids: CASSDPPRVETQYF. Written as DNA, the CDR3 is TGTGCCAGCAGTGATCCCCCCAGGGTCGAGACCCAGTACTTC.

V is TRBV4-2 and J is TRBJ1-4; D might be TRBD1 (5 bases). The CDR3 totals 15 residues. CDR1 LGHNA and CDR2 YNFKEQ come from the germline V gene. V shed 0 bases and J shed 5 bases, with 10 bases lying between them. CDR3 region: CASSQDQGGNEKLFF. CDR3 coding DNA: TGTGCCAGCAGCCAAGATCAGGGAGGCAATGAAAAACTGTTTTTT.

To note about this clone: The sample has other DNA sequences that encode this CDR3 too. The chain links TRBV5-1 to TRBJ1-5, with TRBD1 identical over 9 bases. The CDR3 is 16 residues long. Losses at the gene ends were 0 bases for V and 3 bases for J; bases not matched to a gene: 4. The germline CDR1 and CDR2 sequences are SGHRS and YFSETQ. The CDR3 spells CASSLGDRASNQPQHF. The CDR3 DNA is TGCGCCAGCAGCTTGGGGGACAGGGCCTCCAATCAGCCCCAGCATTTT.

The V and J genes are TRBV28 and TRBJ2-5; 8 bases are shared with TRBD2. Germline V gene sequence: CDR1 MDHEN, CDR2 SYDVKM. The CDR3 spans 15 residues. The V segment lost 5 bases and the J segment 2 bases; nucleotides outside the gene matches: 7. Here the CDR3 reads CASSPRGGRQETQYF. The CDR3, as DNA: TGTGCCAGCAGTCCCCGGGGGGGCAGGCAAGAGACCCAGTACTTC.

The V call is TRBV24-1, the J call TRBJ2-3; 7 positions match TRBD2. Germline-derived CDR1 and CDR2 are KGHDR and SFDVKD. Losses at the gene ends were 2 bases for V and 0 bases for J; bases not matched to a gene: 13. The CDR3 is made up of 19 amino acids. CDR3 residues: CATSDSRPSGAISTDTQYF. CDR3 in DNA: TGTGCCACCAGTGATTCTAGACCTAGCGGAGCCATAAGCACAGATACGCAGTATTTT.

As for this clone: Different DNA sequences within this sample yield the same CDR3. The V and J genes are TRBV2 and TRBJ2-7; 13 nucleotides align to TRBD2. The CDR3 is 15 amino acids. Germline V gene sequence: CDR1 SNHLY, CDR2 FYNNEI. With 6 bases clipped from V and 2 bases from J, the junction kept 4 bases outside the gene matches. The CDR3 DNA reads as TGTGCCAGCAGCCACGGGACTAGCGGGACCTACGAGCAGTACTTC. Protein: CASSHGTSGTYEQYF. Together with reference TRBV2 and TRBJ2-7, the CDR3 gives the full variable domain: EPEVTQTPSHQVTQMGQEVILRCVPISNHLYFYWYRQILGQKVEFLVSFYNNEISEKSEIFDDQFSVERPDGSNFTLKIRSTKLEDSAMYFCASSHGTSGTYEQYFGPGTRLTVT.

This chain connects TRBV7-2 to TRBJ2-7; 11 positions match TRBD2. The CDR3 length is 14 residues. The ends lost 5 bases at V and 2 bases at J; junction bases unmatched: 2. CDR1 is SGHTA and CDR2 is FQGNSA in the germline V gene. CDR3 in amino acids: CASSDSGRAYEQYF. As DNA, the CDR3 is TGTGCCAGCAGCGATAGCGGGAGGGCCTACGAGCAGTACTTC.

The chain couples TRBV10-1 to TRBJ2-3; 8 nucleotides align to TRBD2. Germline CDR1 reads WNHNN; CDR2 reads SYGVQD (reference sequence). This CDR3 has 17 amino acids. J was trimmed by 0 bases and V by 2 bases; bases with no gene match: 7. The CDR3 reads CASSETGLAYSTDTQYF. CDR3 coding DNA: TGCGCCAGCAGTGAGACCGGACTAGCCTATAGCACAGATACGCAGTATTTT.

In its sample, this clone was seen once. This chain links TRBV20-1 with TRBJ2-7; TRBD2 matches at 9 bases. V lost 3 bases and J lost 6; bases outside the gene matches: 9. The CDR3 sequence is 14 residues long. CDR1 is DFQATT, CDR2 SNEGSKA, per germline (reference sequence). The DNA of the CDR3 is TGCAGTGCTAGTAAGACTAGCGGCGCCACCGAGCAGTACTTC. It is translated as CSASKTSGATEQYF.

The count of this clone is one. V gene TRBV7-6 combines with J gene TRBJ2-5; TRBD2 matches at 14 bases. Germline values: CDR1 SGHVS, CDR2 FNYEAQ. The CDR3 is 17 amino acids. V lost 5 bases, J lost 1 base, and 6 bases stayed unmatched. CDR3 nucleotides: TGTGCCAGCAGCGCGGGACTAGCGGGAGCCGGCCAAGAGACCCAGTACTTC. As protein: CASSAGLAGAGQETQYF. Complete variable domain (other parts from reference TRBV7-6 and TRBJ2-5): GAGVSQSPRYKVTKRGQDVALRCDPISGHVSLYWYRQALGQGPEFLTYFNYEAQQDKSGLPNDRFSAERPEGSISTLTIQRTEQRDSAMYRCASSAGLAGAGQETQYFGPGTRLLVL.

This sequence joins TRBV7-3 and TRBJ2-2, with 7 bases matching TRBD2. V lost 2 bases to trimming and J lost 6 bases; unmatched junction nucleotides: 15. This CDR3 is 18 amino acids long. Germline V gene sequence: CDR1 SGHTA, CDR2 FQGTGA. Here the CDR3 DNA reads TGTGCCAGCAGCTTATATTGGGTTGGCGGGAGTGTTTCCGGGGAGCTGTTTTTT. It encodes CASSLYWVGGSVSGELFF. The full variable domain, rest sourced from reference TRBV7-3 and TRBJ2-2, is GAGVSQTPSNKVTEKGKYVELRCDPISGHTALYWYRQSLGQGPEFLIYFQGTGAADDSGLPNDRFFAVRPEGSVSTLKIQRTERGDSAVYLCASSLYWVGGSVSGELFFGEGSRLTVL.

This chain joins TRBV19 and TRBJ1-5; the match to TRBD1 covers 10 bases. The V and J ends lost 6 bases and 6 bases, in that order; junction bases with no gene match: 8. CDR3 length equals 15 residues. Germline values: CDR1 LNHDA, CDR2 SQIVND (reference sequence). The CDR3 sequence: CASRDEGQGSQPQHF. CDR3 nucleotide sequence: TGTGCCAGTAGAGATGAGGGACAGGGGAGTCAGCCCCAGCATTTT.

V gene TRBV28 combines with J gene TRBJ1-1, with D unclear. Germline loops: CDR1 MDHEN, CDR2 SYDVKM. V dropped 5 bases and J dropped 5 bases, with 15 bases sitting between them. The CDR3 extends over 14 amino acids. CDR3 coding DNA: TGTGCCAGCAGTCCCCGGCTAGAGAGGACTGAAGCTTTCTTT. Amino acid sequence: CASSPRLERTEAFF.

The chain carries TRBV27 and TRBJ2-1; weak D call: TRBD1 (6 bases). V was pared by 6 bases and J by 8 bases, with 20 bases between. This CDR3 comprises 15 residues. CDR1 is MNHEY and CDR2 is SMNVEV in the germline V gene (reference sequence). The CDR3: CASRRSRGLTDEQFF. The CDR3 DNA sequence: TGTGCCAGCAGGAGGAGCAGGGGTCTTACGGATGAGCAGTTCTTC.

The chain employs TRBV27 and TRBJ2-7; 14 bases agree with TRBD2. The CDR3 totals 16 residues. Per germline, CDR1 MNHEY and CDR2 SMNVEV (reference sequence). The junction had 6 bases not matched to a gene; V was cut back by 5 bases and J by 3 bases. CDR3 sequence reads: CASSGGGTSGSYEQYF. DNA of the CDR3: TGTGCCAGCAGTGGGGGGGGGACTAGCGGGAGCTACGAGCAGTACTTC.

CDR3 sequence: CASSARAAGELFF. CDR3 DNA: TGTGCCAGCAGTGCCAGGGCGGCCGGGGAGCTGTTTTTT. The V and J genes are TRBV2 and TRBJ2-2, with D perhaps matching TRBD1 (5 bases). CDR3 length equals 13 residues. Germline CDR1 is SNHLY and CDR2 is FYNNEI. V lost 4 bases and J 6 bases, leaving 9 bases between the germline ends.

The chain recombines TRBV10-3 with TRBJ2-7; 7 bases fit TRBD2. This CDR3 has 15 residues. J gave up 3 bases and V 1 base, and 6 bases lay outside the gene matches. CDR1 ENHRY and CDR2 SYGVKD come from the germline V gene. As DNA, the CDR3 is TGTGCCATCAGTGAGTTGGGTGGCGGGGGCTACGAGCAGTACTTC. It translates to CAISELGGGGYEQYF.

V usage is TRBV27 and J usage is TRBJ2-2; TRBD2 aligns across 8 bases. In germline, CDR1 is MNHEY, CDR2 SMNVEV (reference sequence). CDR3 length equals 19 residues. The V and J ends lost 4 bases and 0 bases, in that order; junction bases with no gene match: 13. The CDR3 sequence is CASSSLSAPGLANTGELFF. In DNA, the CDR3 is TGTGCCAGCAGTTCCCTTTCTGCGCCGGGACTAGCGAACACCGGGGAGCTGTTTTTT.

The chain joins TRBV24-1 to TRBJ1-1; TRBD1 matches 7 bases. The CDR3 loop spans 15 amino acids. V gave up 7 bases and J gave up 5 bases; unmatched junction bases: 12. Germline CDR1 is KGHDR and CDR2 is SFDVKD. The CDR3 coding sequence is TGTGCCACCAGGGGTACCGGGCAGGGGGGTACTGAAGCTTTCTTT. Translated, it gives CATRGTGQGGTEAFF.

The rearrangement uses TRBV11-2 and TRBJ2-1; 9 nucleotides match TRBD2. Germline V gene data show CDR1 as SGHAT and CDR2 as FQNNGV. With 1 base clipped from V and 8 bases from J, the junction kept 9 bases outside the gene matches. The CDR3 runs 16 residues. CDR3 bases: TGTGCCAGCAGCTTAGGGCCCGGACTAGCGAACGATGAGCAGTTCTTC. This translates into CASSLGPGLANDEQFF.

The chain couples TRBV14 to TRBJ2-3; no definite D call. Per germline, CDR1 SGHDN and CDR2 FVKESK. This CDR3 has 15 residues. The V and J ends lost 7 bases and 2 bases respectively, with 16 bases between them. The CDR3 nucleotides read TGTGCCAGCAACCGGCTGGGCGCCGTCACAGATACGCAGTATTTT. Its translation is CASNRLGAVTDTQYF.